This entry lists 28 T cell receptor beta chains sequenced from one sample in a study of blood T cell repertoires in COVID-19. TCRdb's table, derived via immunoSEQ multiplex PCR, lists solely in-frame clones and lacks some. The sample carries under 150,000 clones, about 82% recorded once. Sequencing was done on a sample of PBMCs or T cells enriched from blood (not recorded which). The receptor source for this set is a woman between 35 and 50 years old who had recovered from COVID-19.

The V gene is TRBV6-5, the J gene TRBJ1-3; no firm D call. Germline loops: CDR1 MNHEY, CDR2 SVGAGI. CDR3 length equals 14 residues. Trimming took 6 bases from V and 0 from J, leaving 9 bases between them. The DNA for the CDR3 is TGTGCCAGCAGAAAAGCTAACTCTGGAAACACCATATATTTT. Encoded protein: CASRKANSGNTIYF.

This clone was seen only a few times. The chain carries TRBV28 and TRBJ1-1, with a possible D match to TRBD1 (5 bases). From germline, CDR1 is MDHEN and CDR2 SYDVKM. The CDR3 has 16 residues. V lost 3 bases and J lost 6, with 20 bases in between. The CDR3 region has the DNA TGTGCCAGCAGTTTTATTCGGGGACGGGAGGGCGCTGAAGCTTTCTTT. It encodes CASSFIRGREGAEAFF.

This chain links TRBV6-5 with TRBJ2-3; possible D gene TRBD1, 7 bases. The CDR3 runs 16 residues. Germline-derived CDR1 and CDR2 are MNHEY and SVGAGI. V was shortened by 2 bases and J by 9 bases, with 21 bases between the two germline ends. The CDR3 nucleotides read TGTGCCAGCAGTTACCCTCAGGATGGACAGGCGGGAACGCAGTATTTT. Protein sequence: CASSYPQDGQAGTQYF.

This rearrangement joins TRBV9 to TRBJ2-3, with 13 bases that match TRBD2. J lost 0 bases, V lost 4 bases, and 5 bases had no gene match. CDR1 SGDLS and CDR2 YYNGEE come from the germline V gene. The CDR3 contains 17 residues. In nucleotides, the CDR3 is TGTGCCAGCAGCACTGGGACTAGCGGGGACAGCACAGATACGCAGTATTTT. Its translation is CASSTGTSGDSTDTQYF.

The rearrangement uses TRBV30 and TRBJ2-3; D gene ambiguous. Germline loops: CDR1 GTSNPN, CDR2 SVGIG (reference sequence). This CDR3 has 14 residues. With 4 bases removed from V and 2 bases from J, the gap between germline ends came to 13 bases. DNA of the CDR3: TGTGCCTGGAACATGGGCAGCCTCACAGATACGCAGTATTTT. This translates into CAWNMGSLTDTQYF.

The chain has TRBV19 and TRBJ1-2; 9 nucleotides match TRBD1. CDR1 is LNHDA and CDR2 is SQIVND in the germline V gene (reference sequence). CDR3 size: 13 residues. V gave up 5 bases and J gave up 5 bases; unmatched junction bases: 3. The CDR3 region has the DNA TGTGCCAGTAGTCTCGGACAGGGGTATGGCTACACCTTC. Translation: CASSLGQGYGYTF.

This clone showed up just once. The chain recombines TRBV9 with TRBJ1-3, with a tentative D call TRBD1 (5 bases). V was pared by 3 bases and J by 0 bases, with 13 bases between. The CDR3 loop spans 16 amino acids. From germline, CDR1 is SGDLS and CDR2 YYNGEE. The DNA for the CDR3 is TGTGCCAGCAGCGCCACCTGGGGCAGCTCTGGAAACACCATATATTTT. Its translation is CASSATWGSSGNTIYF. Full variable domain (remainder filled in from reference TRBV9 and TRBJ1-3): DSGVTQTPKHLITATGQRVTLRCSPRSGDLSVYWYQQSLDQGLQFLIQYYNGEERAKGNILERFSAQQFPDLHSELNLSSLELGDSALYFCASSATWGSSGNTIYFGEGSWLTVV.

This chain links TRBV19 with TRBJ1-5; the D is unclear. The V and J ends lost 0 bases and 7 bases respectively, with 22 bases between them. Germline loops: CDR1 LNHDA, CDR2 SQIVND (reference sequence). There are 18 residues in the CDR3. The CDR3 coding sequence is TGTGCCAGTAGTATAGACTCCCGCGGGATAGGCAGCAGGCAGCCCCAGCATTTT. Amino acid sequence: CASSIDSRGIGSRQPQHF.

V is TRBV1 and J is TRBJ2-3; the table calls TRBD2, which could not be checked here. TRBV1 is reported as a pseudogene. The CDR3 totals 13 residues. The CDR3 bases are TGCACCAGCAGCCACGAAAGCGGAGATACGCAGTATTTT. It specifies CTSSHESGDTQYF.

The chain combines TRBV25-1 with TRBJ2-7; D may be TRBD1 (5 bases). The CDR3 loop spans 12 amino acids. Per the germline V gene, CDR1 is MGHDK and CDR2 is SYGVNS. V dropped 6 bases and J dropped 1 base, with 7 bases sitting between them. CDR3 sequence (DNA): TGTGCCAGCAGAGACAGTTCCTACGAGCAGTACTTC. Protein product: CASRDSSYEQYF.

This chain joins TRBV27 and TRBJ1-5; tentatively, D is TRBD1 (5 bases). Trimming shortened V by 3 bases and J by 0 bases, and 9 bases separated the two germline ends. The germline CDR1 and CDR2 sequences are MNHEY and SMNVEV (reference sequence). The CDR3 has 15 amino acids. The chain's CDR3 is CASSFQGYSNQPQHF. The CDR3 nucleotides are TGTGCCAGCAGTTTTCAGGGTTATAGCAATCAGCCCCAGCATTTT.

The chain has TRBV18 and TRBJ1-1; D uncertain. Germline CDR1 is KGHSH and CDR2 is LQKENI. The CDR3 consists of 15 residues. The V end lost 5 bases, the J end lost 5 bases, and 18 bases lay between the germline ends. Here the CDR3 DNA reads TGTGCCAGCTCATCACAAGGACCGGGGAGGACTGAAGCTTTCTTT. Translated: CASSSQGPGRTEAFF.

This clone was counted a single time. The chain is built from TRBV2 and TRBJ2-3; 8 positions match TRBD2. Germline V lookup: CDR1 SNHLY, CDR2 FYNNEI. The V and J ends lost 6 bases and 5 bases, in that order; junction bases with no gene match: 10. The CDR3 is 15 residues long. CDR3 DNA: TGTGCCAGCAGCCCCGGGACTAGAGAGATAGATACGCAGTATTTT. Amino acids: CASSPGTREIDTQYF.

This sequence joins TRBV5-1 and TRBJ2-1, with 7 bases aligning to TRBD2. Germline loops: CDR1 SGHRS, CDR2 YFSETQ. This CDR3 is 13 amino acids long. V trimming: 4 bases; J trimming: 8 bases; junction bases outside the gene matches: 6. The CDR3: CASSPRGLDEQFF. The DNA for the CDR3 is TGCGCCAGCAGCCCGCGGGGGTTGGATGAGCAGTTCTTC.

This chain joins TRBV6-5 and TRBJ1-2, with D unclear. Per the germline V gene, CDR1 is MNHEY and CDR2 is SVGAGI. The CDR3 contains 15 residues. Deletions cut 7 bases from V and 8 bases from J, with 23 bases between. CDR3 nucleotides: TGTGCCAGCACCATCCTATCCGCTACCGCGGAGGGCTACACCTTC. Translated: CASTILSATAEGYTF.

The chain couples TRBV11-2 to TRBJ2-2; 13 nucleotides line up with TRBD2. Trimming removed 5 bases from V and 7 bases from J; junction bases left unmatched: 10. Per germline, CDR1 SGHAT and CDR2 FQNNGV. This CDR3 is built from 17 residues. CDR3 DNA: TGTGCCAGCAGCACCCGGACTAGCGGGAGCGCAGTCGGGGAGCTGTTTTTT. Translated: CASSTRTSGSAVGELFF.

V and J are TRBV13 and TRBJ2-3; TRBD2 matches 9 bases. CDR3 length: 16 amino acids. The germline gives CDR1 PRHDT, CDR2 FYEKMQ (reference sequence). After removal of 4 bases from V and 1 base from J, the junction contained 6 bases not matched to a gene. Here the CDR3 reads CASSSRLAEGTDTQYF. Written as DNA, the CDR3 is TGTGCCAGCAGCTCACGACTAGCGGAGGGCACAGATACGCAGTATTTT.

The CDR3 sequence is CASSRGHSGTYEQYF. CDR3 in DNA: TGCGCCAGCAGCCGGGGACACTCTGGAACCTACGAGCAGTACTTC. The chain is built from TRBV5-1 and TRBJ2-7; D may be TRBD1 (6 bases). The V gene's germline CDR1 is SGHRS and CDR2 YFSETQ. The CDR3 sequence is 15 residues long. V dropped 4 bases and J dropped 2 bases, with 16 bases sitting between them.

The V gene is TRBV6-5, the J gene TRBJ1-2; D call uncertain. The germline V gene has CDR1 MNHEY and CDR2 SVGAGI. The CDR3 loop spans 13 amino acids. The V and J ends lost 6 bases and 3 bases respectively, with 11 bases between them. The DNA for the CDR3 is TGTGCCAGCAGACACATCGAGGACTATGGCTACACCTTC. Translation gives CASRHIEDYGYTF.

V usage is TRBV9 and J usage is TRBJ2-7; D possibly corresponds to TRBD2 (6 bases). From germline, CDR1 is SGDLS and CDR2 YYNGEE. CDR3 length equals 13 residues. V was clipped by 0 bases and J by 3 bases, with 7 bases between them. DNA of the CDR3: TGTGCCAGCAGCGTAGGCGGGAACTACGAGCAGTACTTC. This translates into CASSVGGNYEQYF.

The chain is built from TRBV5-5 and TRBJ2-7; 7 bases are shared with TRBD2. With 4 bases clipped from V and 2 bases from J, the junction kept 12 bases outside the gene matches. The CDR3 spans 16 residues. CDR1 SGHKS and CDR2 YYEKEE come from the germline V gene (reference sequence). The CDR3 sequence: CASSPELAVATYEQYF. Here the CDR3 DNA reads TGTGCCAGCAGCCCGGAGCTAGCGGTTGCTACCTACGAGCAGTACTTC.

The V call is TRBV15, the J call TRBJ2-2, with 7 bases fitting TRBD2. Germline V gene lookup returns CDR1 LNHNV and CDR2 YYDKDF (reference sequence). The CDR3 consists of 16 residues. J gave up 4 bases and V 0 bases, and 5 bases lay outside the gene matches. CDR3 DNA: TGTGCCACCAGCAGAGAAGCGGGACGGAGCACCGGGGAGCTGTTTTTT. Residues: CATSREAGRSTGELFF. Full variable domain (missing parts from reference TRBV15 and TRBJ2-2): DAMVIQNPRYQVTQFGKPVTLSCSQTLNHNVMYWYQQKSSQAPKLLFHYYDKDFNNEADTPDNFQSRRPNTSFCFLDIRSPGLGDTAMYLCATSREAGRSTGELFFGEGSRLTVL.

The gene calls are TRBV18 and TRBJ1-2; 9 bases agree with TRBD1. V dropped 3 bases and J dropped 4; count of bases not matched to a gene: 0. The CDR3 contains 13 residues. CDR1 and CDR2 (germline): KGHSH, LQKENI. CDR3 DNA sequence: TGTGCCAGCTCACCGGACAGGGGCTATGGCTACACCTTC. As protein: CASSPDRGYGYTF. Full variable domain (remainder filled in from reference TRBV18 and TRBJ1-2): NAGVMQNPRHLVRRRGQEARLRCSPMKGHSHVYWYRQLPEEGLKFMVYLQKENIIDESGMPKERFSAEFPKEGPSILRIQQVVRGDSAAYFCASSPDRGYGYTFGSGTRLTVV.

V gene TRBV9 combines with J gene TRBJ2-2; D is unresolved. Germline V gene sequence: CDR1 SGDLS, CDR2 YYNGEE. The CDR3 loop spans 12 amino acids. V gave up 0 bases and J gave up 7 bases, with 4 bases separating them. The CDR3 loop reads CASSVDIGELFF. Here the CDR3 DNA reads TGTGCCAGCAGCGTAGATATCGGGGAGCTGTTTTTT. The complete variable domain, with remaining parts taken from reference TRBV9 and TRBJ2-2, reads DSGVTQTPKHLITATGQRVTLRCSPRSGDLSVYWYQQSLDQGLQFLIQYYNGEERAKGNILERFSAQQFPDLHSELNLSSLELGDSALYFCASSVDIGELFFGEGSRLTVL.

The chain is built from TRBV5-6 and TRBJ2-7, with a tentative D call TRBD1 (5 bases). Looked up from germline, CDR1 is SGHDT and CDR2 is YYEEEE. The CDR3 has 15 amino acids. The V gene lost 0 bases and the J gene lost 1 base, with 11 bases spanning the gap. The CDR3 loop is CASSLVGAESYEQYF. CDR3 nucleotides: TGTGCCAGCAGCTTGGTAGGGGCAGAATCCTACGAGCAGTACTTC.

V and J are TRBV11-2 and TRBJ2-1; tentatively, D is TRBD2 (6 bases). Trimming left V 1 base short and J 3 bases short, with 7 bases between. The CDR3 has 14 amino acids. Germline CDR1 is SGHAT and CDR2 is FQNNGV. This CDR3 reads CASSLAGVYNEQFF. The DNA of the CDR3 is TGTGCCAGCAGCTTAGCGGGAGTCTACAATGAGCAGTTCTTC.

V and J are TRBV29-1 and TRBJ1-1; TRBD1 aligns across 9 bases. The CDR3 is 13 residues long. Germline CDR1 and CDR2: SQVTM and ANQGSEA. Losses at the gene ends were 5 bases for V and 3 bases for J; bases not matched to a gene: 4. The CDR3 sequence: CSVCRDRDTEAFF. The DNA for the CDR3 is TGCAGCGTTTGCCGGGACAGGGACACTGAAGCTTTCTTT.

This chain joins TRBV5-1 and TRBJ2-5, with 12 bases matching TRBD1. The germline gives CDR1 SGHRS, CDR2 YFSETQ. The trim removed 5 bases at V and 5 bases at J, leaving 7 bases unmatched. This CDR3 spans 15 amino acids. The CDR3 reads CASSFGDRGLETQYF. CDR3 in DNA: TGCGCCAGCAGTTTCGGGGACAGGGGGCTGGAGACCCAGTACTTC.